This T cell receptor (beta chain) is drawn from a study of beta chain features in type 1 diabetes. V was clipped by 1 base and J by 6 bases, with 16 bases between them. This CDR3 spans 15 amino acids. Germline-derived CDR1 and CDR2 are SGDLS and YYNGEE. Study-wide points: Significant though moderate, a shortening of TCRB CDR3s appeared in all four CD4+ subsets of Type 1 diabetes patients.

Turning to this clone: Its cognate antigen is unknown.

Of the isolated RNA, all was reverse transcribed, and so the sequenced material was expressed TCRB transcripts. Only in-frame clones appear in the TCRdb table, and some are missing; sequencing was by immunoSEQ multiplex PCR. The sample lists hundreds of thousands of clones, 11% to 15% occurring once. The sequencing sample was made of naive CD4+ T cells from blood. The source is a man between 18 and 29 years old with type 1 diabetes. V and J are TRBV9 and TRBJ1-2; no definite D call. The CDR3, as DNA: TGTGCCAGCAGCGTATCTGGGTTGGTTGGGGATGGCTACACCTTC. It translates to CASSVSGLVGDGYTF.